This TCR beta chain was identified during a study of cytomegalovirus exposure and HLA in healthy donors. This clone has a handful of counts. What it binds is unknown. The PCR contained 60 Vbeta and 13 Jbeta primers. The assay was immunoSEQ multiplex PCR, and TCRdb's table has in-frame clones only and misses some. Seen here are about 76,000 clones, approximately 79% observed once, and the top ten hold around 2.5%. Study findings and constraints: Only CMV serostatus was available as immune exposure information. Presence/absence analyses took donor sequencing depth as roughly uniform. A reported reduction in N-insertions relative to the approximately 640-donor mean was seen in an Asian-associated ancestry cluster in a later analysis.

Sequenced input: PBMCs. The TCR originated in a man aged 25 to 40 in good health and CMV-seronegative.

As DNA, the CDR3 is TGTGCCAGAAGCGTTAAGTGCGGTCTCGGGGAGCTGTTTTTT. This gives the protein CARSVKCGLGELFF. This chain uses TRBV5-3 with TRBJ2-2; the D is unclear. TRBV5-3 qualifies as an ORF whose function is uncertain. This CDR3 has 14 residues. The V end was cut by 4 bases, the J end by 7 bases, with 14 bases between.